Sequencing of this TCR beta chain was carried out in a study of metastatic and nonmetastatic thyroid tumors (TCRdb year 2020). Concerning the study at large: Repertoires from peripheral blood and from tumor or nodule tissue samples of malignant and benign thyroid patients were compared.

This clone was counted only a few times. Its binding antigen is unknown. Qualities for individual bases were not recorded, and no much larger clone is one base off. CDR1 and CDR2, per the germline V gene (reference sequence), are MNHNY and SVGAGI. The CDR3 measures 15 amino acids from cysteine to phenylalanine. CDR3 DNA only is kept here, 45 bases in frame from base 1. V is pared back by 2 bases and J by 0 bases, with 8 bases lying between the germline termini. The investigation overall reported the following: In both blood and tumor samples, TCR beta diversity was reported to be significantly higher in malignant tumors than in benign nodules.

The method was PCR. The listed sequencing device is Illumina HiSeq 4000. High-throughput sequencing was used to profile the CDR3 region of the TCR beta-chain in every patient. For the original study's pipeline: The researchers built a classifier to tell apart papillary thyroid cancer patients with distant metastasis, based on CDR3 differences among clinicopathological groups. The Shannon index was used to measure repertoire diversity, and the Morisita-Horn index was used to measure how similar tumor and blood repertoires were. The public reads were run again by TCRdb, first through fastp at Q25 and then through MiXCR, and only productive beta chains were kept. The V and J calls reflect TCRdb's pipeline rather than the authors' work. Recorded for this sample are around 19,000 clones; about a third of them occurred a single time. Clones ranked in the top ten supply 29% of the sample. Before undergoing thyroid surgery, none of the patients had been given any kind of treatment. Using T-cell receptor beta sequencing, the study looked back at clinical samples from patients collected from about 2011 to 2019.

This TCR was sampled from a female donor with papillary thyroid cancer or a benign thyroid nodule (not recorded which). Some clones in this sample may be carry-over from other donors' samples. The chain is assembled from TRBV6-6 and TRBJ1-5; no D gene is confidently identified. The sequenced sample consisted of tumor tissue. The nucleotides are TGTGCCAGCAGTTACCAGAGATATAGCAATCAGCCCCAGCATTTT. Translated, it gives CASSYQRYSNQPQHF.